This T cell receptor beta chain was identified in a study of metastatic and nonmetastatic thyroid tumors. The germline V gene encodes CDR1 MNHEY and CDR2 SVGAGI. The CDR3 is 14 amino acids. Trimming pared 2 bases from V and 7 bases from J, leaving 11 bases between. All patients were treatment-naive before thyroid surgery. This clone was found many times. TCRdb re-clonotyped the PCR reads via MiXCR. The profile shows more than 10,000 clones, 12% of them singletons. V gene TRBV6-5 combines with J gene TRBJ1-4; D perhaps matches TRBD1 (5 bases). The sample comprised blood. This receptor was taken from a female donor with papillary thyroid cancer or a benign thyroid nodule (not recorded which). Some clones in this sample may be carry-over from other donors' samples. The CDR3 coding sequence is TGTGCCAGCAGTTACGGACATGGGAGTGAAAAACTGTTTTTT. Residues: CASSYGHGSEKLFF.